These T cell receptor beta chains were read from a single sample in a study of CD8+ T cells in alopecia areata. Data came from immunoSEQ multiplex PCR; TCRdb stores just in-frame clones and leaves some out. The sample yields roughly 16,000 clones, roughly 60% seen once. The sample taken for sequencing was skin. Receptors were obtained from a human donor with alopecia areata. Each CDR3 is given with its conserved first and last residue. The order of the fields is D gene, J gene, clone size, V gene, CDR3 protein, CDR3 DNA. A D gene is named only where the DNA matches it firmly. A clone size is listed for some rows: how often the clone was seen (once, few, many), or a class if it is expanded.

TRBD2 TRBJ2-3 NA TRBV7-2 CASSHRTSGRATDTQYF TGTGCCAGCAGCCACCGGACTAGCGGGAGGGCGACAGATACGCAGTATTTT
NA TRBJ2-7 NA TRBV7-9 CASSLDSSSSYEQYF TGTGCCAGCAGCTTAGACAGTTCTAGCTCCTACGAGCAGTACTTC
NA TRBJ2-7 NA TRBV28 CASSLRDRPYEQYF TGTGCCAGCAGCCTCCGGGACCGTCCCTACGAGCAGTACTTC
TRBD1 TRBJ2-7 NA TRBV2 CASSAGTGGYEQYF TGTGCCAGCAGTGCCGGGACAGGGGGGTACGAGCAGTACTTC
NA TRBJ1-2 NA TRBV28 CASRGTLIYGYTF TGTGCCAGTAGAGGGACACTGATCTATGGCTACACCTTC
NA TRBJ2-3 medium-sized TRBV7-9 CASSSTEDNTQYF TGTGCCAGCAGCTCGACTGAAGACAATACGCAGTATTTT
NA TRBJ1-3 NA TRBV27 CASARGNTIYF TGTGCTAGCGCCCGAGGAAACACCATATATTTT
NA TRBJ2-1 few TRBV29-1 CSALLNEQFF TGCAGCGCCCTACTCAATGAGCAGTTCTTC
NA TRBJ2-2 NA TRBV4-1 CASSQDHGTAGELFF TGCGCCAGCAGCCAAGATCACGGCACGGCCGGGGAGCTGTTTTTT
NA TRBJ1-2 NA TRBV28 CASNRDGGIHGYTF TGTGCCAGCAACCGCGACGGGGGGATCCATGGCTACACCTTC
NA TRBJ1-5 NA TRBV27 CASSLFGGGVGQPQHF TGTGCCAGCAGTTTATTTGGGGGTGGAGTAGGTCAGCCCCAGCATTTT
NA TRBJ2-1 NA TRBV27 CASTGTNPIPYNEQFF TGTGCCAGCACCGGAACAAACCCCATACCATACAATGAGCAGTTCTTC
NA TRBJ1-2 few TRBV10-3 CAIRSPDSYGYTF TGTGCCATCAGATCCCCCGACAGCTATGGCTACACCTTC
TRBD2 TRBJ2-5 large TRBV7-9 CASSFLRLAGGGETQYF TGTGCCAGCAGCTTCCTTCGACTAGCGGGAGGAGGGGAGACCCAGTACTTC
NA TRBJ2-7 NA TRBV6-5 CASSYSWQGIYEQYF TGTGCCAGCAGTTACTCATGGCAGGGTATCTACGAGCAGTACTTC
NA TRBJ2-1 once TRBV6-6 CASSPGIRINEQFF TGTGCCAGCAGTCCCGGGATCCGGATCAATGAGCAGTTCTTC
NA TRBJ2-7 NA TRBV21-1 CASSLLRPRGAPYEQYF TGTGCCAGCAGCCTCCTCCGGCCCAGGGGGGCTCCCTACGAGCAGTACTTC
TRBD1 TRBJ2-5 few TRBV7-7 CASSVTGSQETQYF TGTGCTAGCAGCGTGACAGGGTCCCAAGAGACCCAGTACTTC
NA TRBJ2-2 NA TRBV7-3 CASSLTGQNTGELFF TGTGCCAGCAGCTTAACGGGCCAGAACACCGGGGAGCTGTTTTTT
TRBD1 TRBJ1-2 NA TRBV7-4 CASSLRPGQFDGYTF TGTGCCAGCAGCTTAAGGCCGGGACAGTTTGATGGCTACACCTTC
NA TRBJ2-7 few TRBV6-1 CASNGFSYEQYF TGTGCCAGCAACGGGTTCTCCTACGAGCAGTACTTC
TRBD1 TRBJ2-1 NA TRBV5-1 CASSLAGQGNRDEQFF TGCGCCAGCAGCTTGGCGGGACAGGGAAATAGGGATGAGCAGTTCTTC
TRBD1 TRBJ2-7 NA TRBV2 CASSAQGIGPYEQYF TGTGCCAGCAGCGCACAGGGGATAGGGCCCTACGAGCAGTACTTC
NA TRBJ1-2 NA TRBV29-1 CSVYESGYTF TGCAGCGTATACGAGTCTGGCTACACCTTC
NA TRBJ2-5 NA TRBV5-1 CASSLYQGAIGETQYF TGCGCCAGCAGCTTGTATCAGGGAGCGATAGGAGAGACCCAGTACTTC
NA TRBJ2-2 few TRBV25-1 CASSDMAIGELFF TGTGCCAGCAGCGACATGGCTATCGGGGAGCTGTTTTTT
NA TRBJ2-6 medium-sized TRBV7-2 CASSKRGRDEAGANVLTF TGTGCCAGCAGCAAAAGGGGCAGGGATGAAGCAGGGGCCAACGTCCTGACTTTC
NA TRBJ2-1 NA TRBV20-1 CSARADNEQFF TGCAGTGCTAGAGCCGACAATGAGCAGTTCTTC
TRBD1 TRBJ1-5 NA TRBV27 CASSSDRGSIGPQHF TGTGCCAGCAGTTCCGACAGGGGCAGTATCGGGCCCCAGCATTTT
TRBD1 TRBJ1-5 NA TRBV19 CASGHRGGWQPQHF TGTGCCAGTGGGCACAGGGGCGGGTGGCAGCCCCAGCATTTT